This T cell receptor (beta chain) was sequenced in a study of OX40 agonist ivuxolimab in advanced cancers. On the study more broadly: Patients in the trial were receiving intravenous ivuxolimab every 2 weeks, at doses of 0.01 to 10 mg/kg. General study results and limits: Expanded clones belonging to CD8+ T cells outnumbered, on average, those of CD4+.

Note on this clone: Its target is not known.

TCRdb's table, derived via immunoSEQ multiplex PCR, lists solely in-frame clones and lacks some. In the table there are approximately 100,000 clones, roughly nine tenths of which are singletons. Between the trimmed V and J ends, which lost 8 bases and 1 base, there was a span of 6 bases. This CDR3 comprises 12 residues. Germline V gene sequence: CDR1 MDHEN, CDR2 SYDVKM. The receptor's source is an adult with an advanced solid tumor such as melanoma, head and neck, liver or kidney cancer. The chain joins TRBV28 to TRBJ1-5; D gene ambiguous. The specimen was CD4+ or CD8+ T cells sorted from blood, collected in a trial of the OX40 agonist ivuxolimab. CDR3 DNA sequence: TGTGCCAGCCGGGCCAGCAATCAGCCCCAGCATTTT. Residues: CASRASNQPQHF. Full variable domain (missing parts from reference TRBV28 and TRBJ1-5): DVKVTQSSRYLVKRTGEKVFLECVQDMDHENMFWYRQDPGLGLRLIYFSYDVKMKEKGDIPEGYSVSREKKERFSLILESASTNQTSMYLCASRASNQPQHFGDGTRLSIL.